One and the same sample provided the 7 T cell receptor beta chains below, sequenced in a study of blood T cells in healthy people across ages. Sample-barcoded 5' priming and a J-beta primer mix drove a second PCR of roughly 6 to 12 cycles. TCRdb re-derived calls from the 5' RACE reads in MiXCR, one entry per CDR3 protein. This sample has fewer than 2,000,000 distinct CDR3 sequences, with about 31% found just once. Material: blood. These receptors all come from a woman between 25 and 40 years old in good health.

This chain uses TRBV20-1 with TRBJ1-2; 8 nucleotides match TRBD1. Germline lookup yields CDR1 DFQATT and CDR2 SNEGSKA (reference sequence). Trimming removed 4 bases from V and 6 bases from J; junction bases left unmatched: 13. CDR3 length: 15 amino acids. The DNA for the CDR3 is TGCAGTGCTATAGGGACAGGCGTAGAAGTTAATGGCTACACCTTC. This codes for CSAIGTGVEVNGYTF.

The table lists this clonotype with a few counts. The rearrangement joins TRBV2 to TRBJ2-7; 10 nucleotides match TRBD2. V was clipped by 3 bases and J by 10 bases; unmatched bases: 6. Germline V gene lookup returns CDR1 SNHLY and CDR2 FYNNEI. This CDR3 is 13 amino acids long. CDR3 DNA: TGTGCCAGCAGTGATAGGGCTAGCGGGAGACAGTACTTC. Translating it yields CASSDRASGRQYF.

This clonotype appeared a few times. J is TRBJ2-3 and V is TRBV27; D assignment may be TRBD1 or TRBD2 (5 bases each). Trimming took off 7 bases at V and 7 bases at J, with 18 bases between the two ends. The CDR3 is made up of 14 amino acids. Germline V CDR1 and CDR2: MNHEY, SMNVEV (reference sequence). CDR3 nucleotide sequence: TGTGCCAGCACCCTAAGAGGGGAATCGAATACGCAGTATTTT. This translates into CASTLRGESNTQYF.

This clonotype has ten or more counts. At one boundary the junction diverges from the germline segment, which might be a read error. V and J are TRBV5-1 and TRBJ2-1, with 11 bases identical to TRBD2. Germline lookup yields CDR1 SGHRS and CDR2 YFSETQ. The CDR3 runs 15 residues. The CDR3 loop is CASSPLAGGPNEQFF. DNA of the CDR3: TGTGCCAGCAGCCCTCTAGCGGGGGGACCCAATGAGCAGTTCTTC.

The V and J genes are TRBV6-6 and TRBJ2-2; 7 positions agree with TRBD1. The length of the CDR3 is 14 residues. Germline V lookup: CDR1 MNHNY, CDR2 SVGAGI (reference sequence). V lost 2 bases to trimming and J lost 6 bases; unmatched junction nucleotides: 3. DNA for the CDR3: TGTGCCAGCAGTTACGGAACAGGGGCCGGGGAGCTGTTTTTT. The encoded protein is CASSYGTGAGELFF.

V is TRBV2 and J is TRBJ2-1; D is perhaps TRBD2 (6 bases). The CDR3 covers 12 residues. Germline V gene data show CDR1 as SNHLY and CDR2 as FYNNEI. Deletions cut 10 bases from V and 7 bases from J, with 14 bases between. The CDR3 DNA is TGTGCCACCGGAGGGGTTCGTAATGAGCAGTTCTTC. Translating gives CATGGVRNEQFF.

This clonotype has more than one count but fewer than ten. V gene TRBV7-9 combines with J gene TRBJ1-2; no definite D call. CDR3 length equals 12 residues. Looked up from germline, CDR1 is SEHNR and CDR2 is FQNEAQ (reference sequence). The V end lost 5 bases, the J end lost 7 bases, and 11 bases lay between the germline ends. The CDR3 is CASSREGIGYTF. The CDR3 DNA reads TGTGCCAGCAGCCGCGAAGGAATTGGCTACACCTTC.